This passage covers 20 T cell receptor beta chains from one sample sequenced in a study of CD8+ T cells in alopecia areata. Reverse transcribed after extraction, RNA yielded cDNA as the sequencing template. Produced via immunoSEQ multiplex PCR; TCRdb's table is partial and in-frame only. The repertoire holds 85,000 to 110,000 clones, with 45% to 60% as singletons. Sequencing used CD4+ T cells sorted from blood. The source of these receptors is a human donor in good health.

The V call is TRBV29-1, the J call TRBJ2-7; 8 nucleotides line up with TRBD2. CDR1 SQVTM and CDR2 ANQGSEA come from the germline V gene. V shed 4 bases and J 2 bases; nucleotides not matched to a gene: 10. The CDR3 consists of 15 residues. CDR3 nucleotides: TGCAGCGTTGCGCGGGGACTAGACGGAACCTACGAGCAGTACTTC. This sequence encodes CSVARGLDGTYEQYF.

This clone was observed a handful of times. The genes are TRBV29-1 and TRBJ2-1; D is unclear. CDR1 and CDR2 from the germline V gene are SQVTM and ANQGSEA. This CDR3 has 14 residues. V gave up 7 bases and J gave up 9 bases, with 22 bases separating them. CDR3 DNA: TGCAGCGAAAGAAGCGCTGGGGTGGGCGGTGAGCAGTTCTTC. Its translation: CSERSAGVGGEQFF.

The chain couples TRBV5-6 to TRBJ1-1, with 10 bases matching TRBD1. The length of the CDR3 is 15 residues. Germline CDR1 and CDR2: SGHDT and YYEEEE. V lost 4 bases to trimming and J lost 3 bases; unmatched junction nucleotides: 6. The CDR3 DNA follows: TGTGCCAGCAGCGTGTCCGGGACAGGGGACACTGAAGCTTTCTTT. It codes for CASSVSGTGDTEAFF.

V gene TRBV29-1 combines with J gene TRBJ2-5; possibly TRBD1 for D (5 bases). From germline, CDR1 is SQVTM and CDR2 ANQGSEA. V shed 6 bases and J shed 1 base, with 12 bases lying between them. The CDR3 sequence is 13 residues long. The CDR3 coding sequence is TGCAGCGTGGCAGGGCGTTTCCAAGAGACCCAGTACTTC. The encoded protein is CSVAGRFQETQYF. Full variable domain (remainder filled in from reference TRBV29-1 and TRBJ2-5): SAVISQKPSRDICQRGTSLTIQCQVDSQVTMMFWYRQQPGQSLTLIATANQGSEATYESGFVIDKFPISRPNLTFSTLTVSNMSPEDSSIYLCSVAGRFQETQYFGPGTRLLVL.

This clone was seen a handful of times. Germline is not matched at one junction end, which may reflect a read error. The chain uses TRBV2 and TRBJ1-1, with no clear D. In germline, CDR1 is SNHLY, CDR2 FYNNEI. The CDR3 has 10 amino acids. This CDR3 is CASSGVAPGF. The CDR3 DNA sequence: TGTGCCAGCAGTGGGGTTGCACCTGGCTTT.

A single count supports this clone. The chain carries TRBV27 and TRBJ2-3; D is tentatively TRBD1 or TRBD2 (5 bases each). Trimming shortened V by 9 bases and J by 0 bases, and 19 bases separated the two germline ends. The CDR3 covers 16 residues. Per germline, CDR1 MNHEY and CDR2 SMNVEV (reference sequence). CDR3 sequence: CASRPGTATSTDTQYF. CDR3 DNA: TGTGCCAGTCGCCCAGGGACGGCCACTAGCACAGATACGCAGTATTTT.

This clone occurred a few times. This chain connects TRBV18 to TRBJ2-1, with 7 bases aligning to TRBD1. V dropped 1 base and J dropped 3; count of bases not matched to a gene: 3. The CDR3 contains 15 residues. The germline gives CDR1 KGHSH, CDR2 LQKENI. The CDR3 is CASSPRQGSYNEQFF. Written as DNA, the CDR3 is TGTGCCAGCTCACCACGACAGGGAAGCTACAATGAGCAGTTCTTC. The full variable domain, completed using reference TRBV18 and TRBJ2-1, is NAGVMQNPRHLVRRRGQEARLRCSPMKGHSHVYWYRQLPEEGLKFMVYLQKENIIDESGMPKERFSAEFPKEGPSILRIQQVVRGDSAAYFCASSPRQGSYNEQFFGPGTRLTVL.

V usage is TRBV6-6 and J usage is TRBJ1-2; TRBD1 matches 9 bases. Unmatched junction bases numbered 5, after V lost 6 bases and J lost 0 bases. Looked up from germline, CDR1 is MNHNY and CDR2 is SVGAGI (reference sequence). The CDR3 loop spans 15 amino acids. CDR3 region: CASRAGQGSNYGYTF. In DNA form, the CDR3 reads TGTGCCAGCAGAGCGGGACAGGGCTCTAACTATGGCTACACCTTC.

The chain uses TRBV7-2 and TRBJ2-1, with D possibly being TRBD1 (6 bases). Germline V gives CDR1 SGHTA, CDR2 FQGNSA. The CDR3 is made up of 14 amino acids. With 5 bases removed from V and 0 bases from J, the gap between germline ends came to 8 bases. The CDR3: CASSPDSSYNEQFF. CDR3 nucleotides: TGTGCCAGCAGCCCGGACAGCTCCTACAATGAGCAGTTCTTC. The variable domain in full, with the rest retrieved from reference TRBV7-2 and TRBJ2-1, is GAGVSQSPSNKVTEKGKDVELRCDPISGHTALYWYRQSLGQGLEFLIYFQGNSAPDKSGLPSDRFSAERTGGSVSTLTIQRTQQEDSAVYLCASSPDSSYNEQFFGPGTRLTVL.

The chain carries TRBV7-8 and TRBJ1-1; possibly TRBD1 for D (5 bases). The V end lost 2 bases, the J end lost 1 base, and 11 bases lay between the germline ends. The CDR3 spans 15 residues. The V gene's germline CDR1 is SGHVS and CDR2 FQNEAQ. CDR3 residues: CASSLLAGKNTEAFF. The CDR3 nucleotides read TGTGCCAGCAGCTTACTAGCAGGGAAGAACACTGAAGCTTTCTTT. Drawing the rest from reference TRBV7-8 and TRBJ1-1, the complete variable domain is GAGVSQSPRYKVAKRGQDVALRCDPISGHVSLFWYQQALGQGPEFLTYFQNEAQLDKSGLPSDRFFAERPEGSVSTLKIQRTQQEDSAVYLCASSLLAGKNTEAFFGQGTRLTVV.

The chain has TRBV7-3 and TRBJ2-3, with 13 bases fitting TRBD2. Germline V CDR1 and CDR2: SGHTA, FQGTGA. The J segment lost 9 bases and the V segment lost 4 bases, leaving 4 bases of the junction unmatched. The CDR3 runs to 14 residues. CDR3 DNA: TGTGCCAGCAGCTCGGGGACTAGCGGGGAGACGCAGTATTTT. This sequence encodes CASSSGTSGETQYF.

The chain couples TRBV7-2 to TRBJ1-2, with TRBD1 matching 8 bases. CDR3 length: 17 amino acids. Looked up from germline, CDR1 is SGHTA and CDR2 is FQGNSA. V dropped 3 bases and J dropped 8; count of bases not matched to a gene: 17. The CDR3 here is CASSFTGGGGRQGGYTF. The CDR3 coding sequence is TGTGCCAGCAGCTTTACAGGGGGAGGAGGTCGCCAAGGGGGCTACACCTTC.

The V gene is TRBV7-8, the J gene TRBJ1-1, with 8 positions matching TRBD1. The CDR3 totals 15 residues. Losses at the gene ends were 2 bases for V and 5 bases for J; bases not matched to a gene: 7. CDR1 is SGHVS and CDR2 is FQNEAQ in the germline V gene. The CDR3 sequence: CASSLSRTGPTEAFF. The CDR3 nucleotides are TGTGCCAGCAGCTTATCCCGGACAGGGCCGACTGAAGCTTTCTTT.

This clone turned up a few times. The chain recombines TRBV30 with TRBJ2-2; possibly TRBD1 for D (5 bases). Between the trimmed V and J ends, which lost 2 bases and 9 bases, there was a span of 13 bases. Germline V gives CDR1 GTSNPN, CDR2 SVGIG (reference sequence). CDR3 length: 13 amino acids. The CDR3 loop is CAWSRVGVRELFF. CDR3 DNA sequence: TGTGCCTGGAGTAGGGTAGGGGTAAGGGAGCTGTTTTTT.

This clone was recorded only once. V is TRBV5-6 and J is TRBJ1-6; unclear D gene. Trimming shortened V by 1 base and J by 9 bases, and 11 bases separated the two germline ends. Germline V gives CDR1 SGHDT, CDR2 YYEEEE. The CDR3 is 14 residues long. CDR3 sequence reads: CASSLYQPPSPLHF. The DNA for the CDR3 is TGTGCCAGCAGCTTGTATCAGCCTCCTTCACCCCTCCACTTT.

CDR3 in amino acids: CASRPTGNLHGYTF. CDR3 in DNA: TGTGCCAGCAGGCCCACCGGGAACCTCCATGGCTACACCTTC. This rearrangement joins TRBV6-1 to TRBJ1-2, with unresolved D. This CDR3 is 14 amino acids long. The germline gives CDR1 MNHNS, CDR2 SASEGT. V was pared by 6 bases and J by 6 bases, with 17 bases between.

There are a few counts of this clone. The chain couples TRBV7-2 to TRBJ1-6, with 11 bases that match TRBD1. This CDR3 is built from 15 residues. The ends lost 5 bases at V and 6 bases at J; junction bases unmatched: 3. Germline V lookup: CDR1 SGHTA, CDR2 FQGNSA. The CDR3 bases are TGTGCCAGCAGCGCGGACAGGGGGCTTAATTCACCCCTCCACTTT. This codes for CASSADRGLNSPLHF.

The chain employs TRBV5-1 and TRBJ2-5; D is perhaps TRBD1 or TRBD2 (5 bases each). The CDR3 is made up of 15 amino acids. Per the germline V gene, CDR1 is SGHRS and CDR2 is YFSETQ. Trimming cost V 4 bases and J 1 base, with 14 bases left between them. The CDR3, as DNA: TGCGCCAGCAGCCGGGACGCCGCCCTCCAAGAGACCCAGTACTTC. Translation gives CASSRDAALQETQYF.

This chain uses TRBV30 with TRBJ1-1; no clear D. The CDR3 length is 12 residues. Germline CDR1 reads GTSNPN; CDR2 reads SVGIG (reference sequence). V lost 7 bases, J lost 1 base, and 10 bases lay in between. CDR3 in amino acids: CASIFRNTEAFF. The CDR3 DNA reads as TGTGCCTCCATATTTAGGAACACTGAAGCTTTCTTT.

This clone was counted between two and nine times. J is TRBJ2-5 and V is TRBV7-9; TRBD1 might be the D (5 bases). Germline CDR1 SEHNR, CDR2 FQNEAQ (reference sequence). V gave up 0 bases and J gave up 2 bases, with 10 bases separating them. The CDR3 consists of 15 residues. CDR3 protein: CASSLATVHQETQYF. In nucleotides, the CDR3 is TGTGCCAGCAGCTTAGCGACAGTACATCAAGAGACCCAGTACTTC.